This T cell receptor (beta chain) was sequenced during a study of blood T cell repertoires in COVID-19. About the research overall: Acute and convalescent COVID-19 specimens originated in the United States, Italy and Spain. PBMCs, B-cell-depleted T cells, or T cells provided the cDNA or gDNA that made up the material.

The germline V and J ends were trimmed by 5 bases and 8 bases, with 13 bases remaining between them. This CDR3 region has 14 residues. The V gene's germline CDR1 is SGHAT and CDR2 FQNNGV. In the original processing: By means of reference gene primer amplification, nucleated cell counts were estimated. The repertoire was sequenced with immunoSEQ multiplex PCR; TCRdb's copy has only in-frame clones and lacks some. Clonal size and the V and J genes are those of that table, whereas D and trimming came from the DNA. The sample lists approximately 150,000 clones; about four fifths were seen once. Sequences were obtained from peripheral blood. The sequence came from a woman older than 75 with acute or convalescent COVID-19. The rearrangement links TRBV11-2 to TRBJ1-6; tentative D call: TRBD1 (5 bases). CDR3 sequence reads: CASSRRGTDSPLHF. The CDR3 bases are TGTGCCAGCAGCAGGCGGGGCACCGATTCACCCCTCCACTTT.